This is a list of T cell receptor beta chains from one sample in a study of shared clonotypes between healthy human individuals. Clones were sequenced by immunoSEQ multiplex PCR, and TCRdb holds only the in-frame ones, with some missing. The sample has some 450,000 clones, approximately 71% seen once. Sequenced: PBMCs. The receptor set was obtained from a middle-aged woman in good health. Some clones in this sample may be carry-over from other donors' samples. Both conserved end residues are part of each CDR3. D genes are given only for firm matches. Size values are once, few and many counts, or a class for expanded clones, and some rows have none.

CASNKIGTRSYEQYF TGTGCCAGCAACAAAATCGGGACACGCTCCTACGAGCAGTACTTC TRBV6-6 - - TRBJ2-7
CASSADGQANTEAFF TGTGCCAGCAGCGCAGACGGACAGGCCAACACTGAAGCTTTCTTT TRBV9 TRBD1 - TRBJ1-1
CASSTGGSAYEQYF TGTGCCAGCTCAACCGGGGGGTCAGCCTACGAGCAGTACTTC TRBV18 TRBD2 - TRBJ2-7
CASSWGTTRQETQYF TGCGCCAGCAGCTGGGGGACAACGAGACAAGAGACCCAGTACTTC TRBV5-1 - once TRBJ2-5
CASSLSRDGGGLAFF TGTGCCAGCAGCTTATCAAGGGACGGGGGGGGTCTTGCTTTCTTT TRBV7-2 - - TRBJ1-1
CASSSGLAGATGELFF TGTGCCAGCAGCTCGGGACTAGCGGGGGCCACCGGGGAGCTGTTTTTT TRBV7-3 TRBD2 - TRBJ2-2
CASRGVHEQYF TGTGCCAGTAGAGGGGTCCACGAGCAGTACTTC TRBV19 - - TRBJ2-7
CASSGLAGLAKNIQYF TGTGCCAGCAGTGGACTAGCGGGGCTAGCCAAAAACATTCAGTACTTC TRBV28 TRBD2 - TRBJ2-4
CASSQDRSGSPPGELFF TGCGCCAGCAGCCAAGATAGGAGCGGGAGCCCCCCCGGGGAGCTGTTTTTT TRBV4-1 TRBD2 - TRBJ2-2
CATSRYRGTEAFF TGTGCCACCAGCAGATACAGGGGCACTGAAGCTTTCTTT TRBV15 TRBD1 - TRBJ1-1
CAWSTQGANQPQHF TGTGCCTGGAGTACACAGGGGGCGAATCAGCCCCAGCATTTT TRBV30 TRBD1 many TRBJ1-5
CASSQDRSDGSVVNEQFF TGCGCCAGCAGCCAAGATCGCTCTGACGGGAGCGTAGTAAATGAGCAGTTCTTC TRBV4-1 - - TRBJ2-1
CASSLALGVTGELFF TGTGCCAGCAGCTTAGCCTTAGGGGTCACCGGGGAGCTGTTTTTT TRBV7-9 - - TRBJ2-2
CSVGTTGVSTEAFF TGCAGCGTTGGGACGACAGGGGTTAGCACTGAAGCTTTCTTT TRBV29-1 TRBD1 - TRBJ1-1
CASSGDRVREARGVEQYF TGTGCCAGCAGTGGGGACAGGGTAAGAGAGGCCCGGGGGGTCGAGCAGTACTTC TRBV6-1 TRBD1 - TRBJ2-7
CASSTTGGGGNTIYF TGTGCCAGCAGCACCACCGGAGGGGGTGGGAACACCATATATTTT TRBV7-3 - once TRBJ1-3
CAIYEQYF TGTGCCATCTACGAGCAGTACTTC TRBV11-3 - - TRBJ2-7
CATKQGDIISETQYF TGTGCCACCAAGCAAGGGGACATCATCTCGGAGACCCAGTACTTC TRBV15 - - TRBJ2-5
CASSSSIRGEAFF TGTGCCAGCAGCTCGTCAATCAGGGGTGAAGCTTTCTTT TRBV5-6 - few TRBJ1-1
CASRMDRGLSYEQYF TGTGCCAGCAGAATGGACAGGGGCCTCTCCTACGAGCAGTACTTC TRBV2 TRBD1 - TRBJ2-7
CASSEGLAGERSYNEQFF TGCGCCAGCAGCGAGGGACTAGCGGGAGAACGCTCCTACAATGAGCAGTTCTTC TRBV5-1 TRBD2 - TRBJ2-1
CASSLGLAGSTDTQYF TGTGCCAGCAGCTTAGGACTAGCGGGGAGCACAGATACGCAGTATTTT TRBV7-3 TRBD2 - TRBJ2-3
CASSLERQWRLSPYEQYF TGTGCCAGCAGTTTAGAGAGACAATGGCGCCTATCTCCCTACGAGCAGTACTTC TRBV27 - - TRBJ2-7
CASSFSPGPNNSPLHF TGTGCCAGCAGTTTTTCACCGGGCCCCAATAATTCACCCCTCCACTTT TRBV28 - - TRBJ1-6
CASKALGRNTDTQYF TGTGCCAGTAAAGCCTTGGGGCGAAACACAGATACGCAGTATTTT TRBV19 - - TRBJ2-3